Listed below are T cell receptor beta chains from one sample, sequenced in a study of blood T cell repertoires in COVID-19. Assay used: immunoSEQ multiplex PCR; TCRdb lists only in-frame clones, some missing. In the table there are some 170,000 clones, around 90% of which are singletons. Input material: peripheral blood. The receptors derive from a woman aged 55-70 years who had recovered from COVID-19. Each CDR3 is given with its conserved first and last residue. D genes are given only for firm matches. Rows give clone size only sometimes, using once, few, many, or a class for an expanded clone.

few	TRBV9	.	TRBJ1-2	TGTGCCAGCAGCGTAGCTTCAGGGTCCTATGGCTACACCTTC	CASSVASGSYGYTF
.	TRBV19	.	TRBJ1-2	TGTGCCAGTAGTCCCCCTTGGGTTACAGATGGCTACACCTTC	CASSPPWVTDGYTF
.	TRBV5-1	.	TRBJ2-2	TGCGCCAGCAGCTTGGCCGGGTTAAACACCGGGGAGCTGTTTTTT	CASSLAGLNTGELFF
.	TRBV27	TRBD2	TRBJ2-1	TGTGCCAGCAGTTCTATCGGCGAGAGACTAGCGGGGGGTGAATACAATGAGCAGTTCTTC	CASSSIGERLAGGEYNEQFF
.	TRBV30	TRBD2	TRBJ2-3	TGTGCCTGCCGGCCAGCGGGGACGCAGTATTTT	CACRPAGTQYF
.	TRBV2	.	TRBJ1-1	TGTGCCAGCAGTGAAGTAGTTAACACTGAAGCTTTCTTT	CASSEVVNTEAFF
.	TRBV5-1	TRBD1	TRBJ1-1	TGCGCCAGCAGGACGGGACAGGCTGACACTGAAGCTTTCTTT	CASRTGQADTEAFF
.	TRBV4-1	TRBD1	TRBJ2-1	TGCGCCAGCAGCCAAGGACAGGGATATTACAATGAGCAGTTCTTC	CASSQGQGYYNEQFF
.	TRBV2	TRBD1	TRBJ2-3	TGTGCCAGCAGACCCCCGGCGGGGACAGGGACAACAGATACGCAGTATTTT	CASRPPAGTGTTDTQYF
.	TRBV11-3	TRBD2	TRBJ2-1	TGTGCCAGCAGCCCCGGACTAGCGGGGCAGGAGCAGTTCTTC	CASSPGLAGQEQFF
.	TRBV4-3	TRBD2	TRBJ2-2	TGCGCCAGCAGCGCCGGGACTAGCGGCACCGGGGAGCTGTTTTTT	CASSAGTSGTGELFF
.	TRBV28	.	TRBJ2-2	TGTGCCAGCATCCCCGGGGAGCGAGCGGGGGAGCTGTTTTTT	CASIPGERAGELFF
.	TRBV5-1	TRBD2	TRBJ2-1	TGCGCCAGCAGCTTGGGGATGACTAGCGTGGGGTACAACAATGAGCAGTTCTTC	CASSLGMTSVGYNNEQFF
.	TRBV19	TRBD1	TRBJ1-5	TGTGCCAGTAGTATAGCGGGACAGGGATTCCAGCCCCAGCATTTT	CASSIAGQGFQPQHF
.	TRBV19	TRBD2	TRBJ2-1	TGTGCCAGTAGTATGACGGCTAGCGGGGTGGAAGAGCAGTTCTTC	CASSMTASGVEEQFF
once	TRBV12-5	TRBD2	TRBJ2-3	TGTGCTAGTGGTTCGGGACTAGCGGGGGACGCAGATACGCAGTATTTT	CASGSGLAGDADTQYF
.	TRBV10-2	TRBD1	TRBJ2-7	TGCGCCAGCAGGAAACCGGGACAGGGATACTACGAGCAGTACTTC	CASRKPGQGYYEQYF
once	TRBV19	TRBD1	TRBJ1-6	TGTGCCAGTAGTAGGGACAGGGCTTCACCCCTCCACTTT	CASSRDRASPLHF
.	TRBV28	TRBD1	TRBJ2-7	TGTGCCAGCACCCCGGGACAGGGGTACGAGCAGTACTTC	CASTPGQGYEQYF
.	TRBV10-3	TRBD1	TRBJ1-1	TGTGCCATGGGGACAGGACATGGGGAAACTGAAGCTTTCTTT	CAMGTGHGETEAFF
.	TRBV6-5	.	TRBJ2-5	TGTGCCAGCAGTTACTCGAGCCAAGAGACCCAGTACTTC	CASSYSSQETQYF
.	TRBV6-5	.	TRBJ2-7	TGTGCCAGCAGAAGACAGGACTGGAGCTCCTACGAGCAGTACTTC	CASRRQDWSSYEQYF
.	TRBV5-4	TRBD1	TRBJ2-2	TGTGCCAGCAGTGAAAGACAGGGGCCGAACACCGGGGAGCTGTTTTTT	CASSERQGPNTGELFF
.	TRBV18	TRBD1	TRBJ1-4	TGTGCCAGCTCACCTTATTTCGGACAGGGGCACGGGGATGGGTCGAATGAAAAACTGTTTTTT	CASSPYFGQGHGDGSNEKLFF
.	TRBV4-1	.	TRBJ1-3	TGCGCCAGCAGCCAAGATATATCGGGGGAGTACACCATATATTTT	CASSQDISGEYTIYF
.	TRBV11-3	TRBD1	TRBJ2-7	TGTGCCAGCAGCTTAGGAACAGGGGACTCCTACGAGCAGTACTTC	CASSLGTGDSYEQYF
.	TRBV6-5	TRBD1	TRBJ1-5	TGTGCCAGCAGCTCCGGGACAGGGACTAATCAGCCCCAGCATTTT	CASSSGTGTNQPQHF
.	TRBV7-8	.	TRBJ2-5	TGTGCCAGCAGCTTAGAGAGTTTAGAGACCCAGTACTTC	CASSLESLETQYF
.	TRBV6-2/TRBV6-3	.	TRBJ2-1	TGTGCCAGCAGTTACACTGCTCCCTCCTACAATGAGCAGTTCTTC	CASSYTAPSYNEQFF
.	TRBV3-1/TRBV3-2	.	TRBJ1-2	TGTGCCAGCAGCCAAGAAGGAGCTACAGGAAGCTATGGCTACACCTTC	CASSQEGATGSYGYTF
.	TRBV7-9	.	TRBJ1-5	TGTGCCAGCAGCGTCGCCTTGGGCCAGCCCCAGCATTTT	CASSVALGQPQHF
.	TRBV12-5	.	TRBJ2-1	TGTGCTAGTGGTTCCCTTCTAGGGGCGGAGTTCTTC	CASGSLLGAEFF
.	TRBV9	.	TRBJ1-4	TGTGCCAGCAGCGTAGATTCAGGGAATGAAAAACTGTTTTTT	CASSVDSGNEKLFF
.	TRBV27	TRBD1	TRBJ1-4	TGTGCCAGCAGCAACACAGGGGGCAAGACTAATGAAAAACTGTTTTTT	CASSNTGGKTNEKLFF
.	TRBV7-9	TRBD1	TRBJ1-4	TGTGCCAGCAGCTTAGGACAGGGGAGCGGAGAAAAACTGTTTTTT	CASSLGQGSGEKLFF
.	TRBV28	.	TRBJ1-2	TGTGCCAGCAGCGCCGGGGCGGGGGAATCCTATGGCTACACCTTC	CASSAGAGESYGYTF
.	TRBV19	TRBD1	TRBJ2-7	TGTGCCAGTAGTATAGGTGGGGGACAGGGCTACGAGCAGTACTTC	CASSIGGGQGYEQYF
.	TRBV5-1	.	TRBJ2-2	TGCGCCAGCAGCTTGATCGGACAGAACACCGGGGAGCTGTTTTTT	CASSLIGQNTGELFF
.	TRBV7-3	.	TRBJ2-3	TGTGCCAGCAGCTTACGGGGAATTAGCACAGATACGCAGTATTTT	CASSLRGISTDTQYF
.	TRBV7-9	TRBD1	TRBJ1-3	TGTGCCAGCCAGGAGGGGGCGCGTGGAAACACCATATATTTT	CASQEGARGNTIYF
.	TRBV9	.	TRBJ1-4	TGTGCCAGCAGCGTTTCGGGTTGGTTGGGAGGAACTAATGAAAAACTGTTTTTT	CASSVSGWLGGTNEKLFF
.	TRBV7-9	TRBD1	TRBJ1-1	TGTGCCAGCAGCTTAGGACAGGGCCAGAACACTGAAGCTTTCTTT	CASSLGQGQNTEAFF
.	TRBV4-1	TRBD1	TRBJ2-7	TGCGCCAGCAGCCAAGATCCCCTAACAGGGGCCGCGTCCTACGAGCAGTACTTC	CASSQDPLTGAASYEQYF
.	TRBV7-2	.	TRBJ1-3	TGTGCCAGCAGCCCGGGGGTCCAAAGCTCTGGAAACACCATATATTTT	CASSPGVQSSGNTIYF
.	TRBV18	TRBD1	TRBJ2-1	TGTGCCAGCTCACAACCGGGACAGGGGAGCAATGAGCAGTTCTTC	CASSQPGQGSNEQFF
.	TRBV19	.	TRBJ2-3	TGTGCCAGTAGTATCAGCGGGCTAAGCACAGATACGCAGTATTTT	CASSISGLSTDTQYF
.	TRBV5-8	TRBD2	TRBJ2-7	TGTGCCAGCAGGTCCCGGCGGGGGTTCTACGAGCAGTACTTC	CASRSRRGFYEQYF
.	TRBV19	.	TRBJ1-5	TGTGCCAGTAGTATGGGGAGTGTCAATCAGCCCCAGCATTTT	CASSMGSVNQPQHF
.	TRBV5-1	.	TRBJ2-3	TGCGCCAGCAGCTTGGACCTCTCGGGGGATACGCAGTATTTT	CASSLDLSGDTQYF
.	TRBV5-1	.	TRBJ2-3	TGCGCCAGCAGCTTGGAGGGGTGGGATACGCAGTATTTT	CASSLEGWDTQYF
.	TRBV5-5	TRBD2	TRBJ2-1	TGTGCCAGCAGCTTGGCACTAGCGGGGGGCTGGGGTGAGCAGTTCTTC	CASSLALAGGWGEQFF
.	TRBV4-1	TRBD2	TRBJ2-2	TGCGCCAGCAGCCAAGTGGGACTAGCGGCTGGAGGCGGGGAGCTGTTTTTT	CASSQVGLAAGGGELFF
.	TRBV5-1	.	TRBJ1-1	TGCGCCAGCAGCTTTGACGCGGGTCACACTGAAGCTTTCTTT	CASSFDAGHTEAFF
.	TRBV18	TRBD1	TRBJ1-6	TGTGCCAGCTCACGCGGTCCGGGACAGGGTGATTCACCCCTCCACTTT	CASSRGPGQGDSPLHF
.	TRBV5-4	TRBD1	TRBJ1-6	TGTGCCAGCAGCTTGCAGGGGGCACGGAATTCACCCCTCCACTTT	CASSLQGARNSPLHF
.	TRBV19	.	TRBJ1-5	TGTGCCAGTACCCCTTTTGCGGGCGGGTGGAACAATCAGCCCCAGCATTTT	CASTPFAGGWNNQPQHF
.	TRBV5-1	TRBD1	TRBJ2-3	TGCGCCAGCAGCTGGGGACAGAGCCCTTCTTCTAGCACAGATACGCAGTATTTT	CASSWGQSPSSSTDTQYF
.	TRBV28	.	TRBJ2-7	TGTGCCAGCAGGGGCTCGGGGAGGACCTACGAGCAGTACTTC	CASRGSGRTYEQYF